This T cell receptor (beta chain) stems from a study of T cells in Graves' hyperthyroidism and ophthalmopathy. The source material, RNA transcripts, was used to amplify TCR beta CDR3 regions. First-round RT-PCR targeting the TCR CDR3 was performed with the HTBI primer set. TCRdb fed the multiplex PCR reads into MiXCR, producing one record per CDR3 protein. This repertoire shows hundreds of thousands of distinct CDR3 sequences, approximately 15% found once; its top ten account for under 15%. V was clipped by 3 bases and J by 2 bases, with 14 bases between them. Per germline, CDR1 LNHDA and CDR2 SQIVND (reference sequence). The CDR3 totals 16 residues. Regarding the study as a whole: In blood, most of the thyroid clonotypes expanded above 0.001 were also present.

A word on this clonotype: Its antigen is not identified.

The chain employs TRBV19 and TRBJ1-5, with D possibly TRBD1 on 5 matching bases. Sequenced: blood. The receptor was isolated from a woman between 45 and 65 years old with Graves' ophthalmopathy. CDR3 residues: CASSIGEGPGNQPQHF. The CDR3 DNA follows: TGTGCCAGTAGTATTGGGGAGGGGCCCGGCAATCAGCCCCAGCATTTT.